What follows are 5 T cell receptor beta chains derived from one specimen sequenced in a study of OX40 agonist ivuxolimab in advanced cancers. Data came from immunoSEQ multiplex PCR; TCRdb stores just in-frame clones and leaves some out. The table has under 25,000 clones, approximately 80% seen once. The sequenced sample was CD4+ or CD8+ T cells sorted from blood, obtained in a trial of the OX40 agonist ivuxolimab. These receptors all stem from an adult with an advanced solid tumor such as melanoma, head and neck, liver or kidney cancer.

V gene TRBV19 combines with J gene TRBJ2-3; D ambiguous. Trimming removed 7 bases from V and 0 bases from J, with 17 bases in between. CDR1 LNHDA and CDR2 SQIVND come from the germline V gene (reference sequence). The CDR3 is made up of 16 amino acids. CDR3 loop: CASTLTVGNSTDTQYF. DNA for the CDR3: TGTGCCAGTACCTTGACGGTCGGCAATAGCACAGATACGCAGTATTTT.

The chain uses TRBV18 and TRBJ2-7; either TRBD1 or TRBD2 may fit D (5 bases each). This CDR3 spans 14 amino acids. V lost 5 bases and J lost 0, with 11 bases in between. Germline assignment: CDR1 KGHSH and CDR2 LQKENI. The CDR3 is CASSNRDGSYEQYF. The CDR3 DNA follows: TGTGCCAGCTCAAACCGGGACGGCTCCTACGAGCAGTACTTC.

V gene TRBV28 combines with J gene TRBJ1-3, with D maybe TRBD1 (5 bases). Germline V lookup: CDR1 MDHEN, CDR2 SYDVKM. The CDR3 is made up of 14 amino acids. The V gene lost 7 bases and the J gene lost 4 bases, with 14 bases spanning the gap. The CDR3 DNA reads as TGTGCCAGCATTAGGGGAGTGAGCGGAAACACCATATATTTT. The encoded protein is CASIRGVSGNTIYF. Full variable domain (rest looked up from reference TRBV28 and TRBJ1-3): DVKVTQSSRYLVKRTGEKVFLECVQDMDHENMFWYRQDPGLGLRLIYFSYDVKMKEKGDIPEGYSVSREKKERFSLILESASTNQTSMYLCASIRGVSGNTIYFGEGSWLTVV.

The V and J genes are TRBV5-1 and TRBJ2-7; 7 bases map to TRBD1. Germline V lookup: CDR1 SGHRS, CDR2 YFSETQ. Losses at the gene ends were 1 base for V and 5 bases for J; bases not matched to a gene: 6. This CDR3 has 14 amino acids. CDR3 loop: CASSLKGGNNEQYF. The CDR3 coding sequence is TGCGCCAGCAGCTTGAAAGGGGGCAACAACGAGCAGTACTTC.

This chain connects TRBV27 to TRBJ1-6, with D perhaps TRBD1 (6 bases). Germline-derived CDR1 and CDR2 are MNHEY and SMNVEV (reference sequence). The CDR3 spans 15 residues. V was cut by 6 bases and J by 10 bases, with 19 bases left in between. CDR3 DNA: TGTGCCAGCAGGGGGGGCGGAGCCCGCAGCTCACCCCTCCACTTT. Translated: CASRGGGARSSPLHF.